The clone carrying this TCR beta chain was counted only a few times. The data belong to a study of T cell responses to AZD1222 COVID-19 vaccine. The repertoire was sequenced with immunoSEQ multiplex PCR; TCRdb's copy has only in-frame clones and lacks some. The sample has some 190,000 clones; around 91% are singletons. The length of the CDR3 is 17 residues. Germline V gene sequence: CDR1 LGHDT, CDR2 YNNKEL (reference sequence). The junction had 6 bases not matched to a gene; V was cut back by 1 base and J by 1 base. The V and J genes are TRBV3-1 (or the pseudogene TRBV3-2) and TRBJ2-3, with 9 bases identical to TRBD2. The sample here was peripheral blood, taken on day 0 of AZD1222 vaccination. The clonotype comes from an adult in good health. The CDR3 here is CASSQGASGARTDTQYF. In DNA form, the CDR3 reads TGTGCCAGCAGCCAAGGTGCTAGCGGGGCCCGCACAGATACGCAGTATTTT.